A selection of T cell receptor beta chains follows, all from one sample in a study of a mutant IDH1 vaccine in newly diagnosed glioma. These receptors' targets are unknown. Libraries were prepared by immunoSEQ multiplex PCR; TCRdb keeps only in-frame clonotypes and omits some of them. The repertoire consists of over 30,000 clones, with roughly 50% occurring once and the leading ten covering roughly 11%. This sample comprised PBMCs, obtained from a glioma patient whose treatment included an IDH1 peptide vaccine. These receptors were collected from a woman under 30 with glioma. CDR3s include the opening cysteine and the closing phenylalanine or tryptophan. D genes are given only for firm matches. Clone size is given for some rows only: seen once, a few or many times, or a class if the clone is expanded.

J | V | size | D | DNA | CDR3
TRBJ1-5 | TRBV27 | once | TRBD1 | TGTGCCAGCAGTTCCAACTACAGGGGAGGACATCAGCCCCAGCATTTT | CASSSNYRGGHQPQHF
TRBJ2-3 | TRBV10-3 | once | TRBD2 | TGTGCCATCAGTGAAAGGGTTAGCGGGAGTGCCGTCAGCACAGATACGCAGTATTTT | CAISERVSGSAVSTDTQYF
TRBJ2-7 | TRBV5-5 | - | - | TGTGCCAGCAGCTCCCGGATCCTTTACGAGCAGTACTTC | CASSSRILYEQYF
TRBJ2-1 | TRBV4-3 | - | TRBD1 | TGCGCCAGCAGCCAAGATGCGCGACAGGGATCCAATGAGCAGTTCTTC | CASSQDARQGSNEQFF
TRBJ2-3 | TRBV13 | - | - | TGTGCCAGCAGCTTACCCCGGGGCACAGATACGCAGTATTTT | CASSLPRGTDTQYF
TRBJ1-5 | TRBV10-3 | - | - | TGTGCCATCAGTGAGTCGATAGGTTCCGGCGGGGGGCAGCCCCAGCATTTT | CAISESIGSGGGQPQHF
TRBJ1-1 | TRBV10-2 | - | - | TGCGCCACCCACCCCGAAGGAGGACAAGCTTTCTTT | CATHPEGGQAFF
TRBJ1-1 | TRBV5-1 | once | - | TGCGCCAGCAGAGCCGGGGAGTCGAACACTGAAGCTTTCTTT | CASRAGESNTEAFF
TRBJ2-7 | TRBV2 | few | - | TGTGCCAGCAGGGACCCGGGTTCGGCTTACGAGCAGTACTTC | CASRDPGSAYEQYF
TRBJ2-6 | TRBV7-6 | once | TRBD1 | TGTGCCAGCAGCTTAGAGGTGGGACAGGCGTTCTCTGGGGCCAACGTCCTGACTTTC | CASSLEVGQAFSGANVLTF
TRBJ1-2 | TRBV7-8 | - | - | TGTGCCAGCAGCTCCGGGACTTCTCTCTATGGCTACACCTTC | CASSSGTSLYGYTF
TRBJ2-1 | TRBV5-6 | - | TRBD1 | TGTGCCAGCAGCTTGAGTGGACAGGGAATCTACAATGAGCAGTTCTTC | CASSLSGQGIYNEQFF
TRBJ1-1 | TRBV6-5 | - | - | TGTGCCAGCAGTCACCCCGGGGCTGAAGCTTTCTTT | CASSHPGAEAFF
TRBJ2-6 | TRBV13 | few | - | TGTGCCAGCAGCTCCTACTCTGGGGCCAACGTCCTGACTTTC | CASSSYSGANVLTF
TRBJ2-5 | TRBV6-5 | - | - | TGTGCCAGCAGTTACCGGGGAGAGACCCAGTACTTC | CASSYRGETQYF
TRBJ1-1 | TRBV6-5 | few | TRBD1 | TGTGCCAGCAGCTGGACAGGGCGGGACACTGAAGCTTTCTTT | CASSWTGRDTEAFF
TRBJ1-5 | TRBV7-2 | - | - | TGTGCCAGCAGCTTAGTGGGGGCGAAGTTTCAGCCCCAGCATTTT | CASSLVGAKFQPQHF
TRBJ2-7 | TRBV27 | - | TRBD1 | TGTGCCAGCAGTCCGGGACAGGGATTGCGGTACGAGCAGTACTTC | CASSPGQGLRYEQYF
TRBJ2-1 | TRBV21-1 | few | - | TGTGCCAGCAGCAAAGCGCTTTCCAGGGGCCAAAGCAATGAGCAGTTCTTC | CASSKALSRGQSNEQFF
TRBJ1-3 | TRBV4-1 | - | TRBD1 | TGCGCCAGCAGCCTGACAGGGGTGGACACCATATATTTT | CASSLTGVDTIYF
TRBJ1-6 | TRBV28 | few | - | TGTGCCAGCAACGTTTGGCAGGGTCGTTCACCCCTCCACTTT | CASNVWQGRSPLHF
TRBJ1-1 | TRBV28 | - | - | TGTGCCAGCACCCTCTTGTTCCGGGGGCTGCGAACTGAAGCTTTCTTT | CASTLLFRGLRTEAFF
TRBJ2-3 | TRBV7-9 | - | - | TGTGCCAGCAGCCTGGGAGAGGGTAGCACAGATACGCAGTATTTT | CASSLGEGSTDTQYF
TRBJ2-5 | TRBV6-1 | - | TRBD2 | TGTGCCAGCAGTGAAGCGGGTCTAGCGGGGAATTTTAGGGAGACCCAGTACTTC | CASSEAGLAGNFRETQYF
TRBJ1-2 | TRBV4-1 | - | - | TGCGCCAGCAGGACCACGGTAAGATCCAACTATGGCTACACCTTC | CASRTTVRSNYGYTF
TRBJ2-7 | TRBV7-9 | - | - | TGTGCCAGCAGCTTAGTCGACAGTTCCTACGAGCAGTACTTC | CASSLVDSSYEQYF
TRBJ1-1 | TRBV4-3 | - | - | TGCGCCAGCAGCCAAGATTGGGGGTCTGAAGCTTTCTTT | CASSQDWGSEAFF
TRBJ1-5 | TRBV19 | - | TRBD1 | TGTGCCACCACGACAGGGGCTAGGCCCCAGCATTTT | CATTTGARPQHF
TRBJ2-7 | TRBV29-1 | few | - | TGCAGCGCATCACAGGGTGGCGACGAGCAGTACTTC | CSASQGGDEQYF
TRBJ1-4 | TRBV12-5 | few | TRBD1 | TGTGCTAGTGGTCCATTGTCCGGGACAGGGGATGAAAAACTGTTTTTT | CASGPLSGTGDEKLFF
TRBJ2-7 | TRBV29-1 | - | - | TGCAGCGTTGTTGGTAAGCCCTACGAGCAGTACTTC | CSVVGKPYEQYF
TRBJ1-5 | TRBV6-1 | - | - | TGTGCCAGCAGTGAATTTAAGAATAGCAATCAGCCCCAGCATTTT | CASSEFKNSNQPQHF
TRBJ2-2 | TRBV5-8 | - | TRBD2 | TGTGCCAGCAGCCAGGGACTAGCGGGAGATACCGGGGAGCTGTTTTTT | CASSQGLAGDTGELFF
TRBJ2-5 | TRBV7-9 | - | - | TGTGCCAGCAGCTTAACCCCCGCAGGGGATAGGCAAGAGACCCAGTACTTC | CASSLTPAGDRQETQYF
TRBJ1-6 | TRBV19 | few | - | TGTGCCAGTAGTATAGACTCTTCACCCCTCCACTTT | CASSIDSSPLHF
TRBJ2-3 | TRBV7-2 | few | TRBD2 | TGTGCCAGCAGCCCCGGGACTAGCGTTATTACGCAGTATTTT | CASSPGTSVITQYF
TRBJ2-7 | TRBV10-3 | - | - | TGTGCCATCAGTGAGTCGGCTAGCGCGTCCTACGAGCAGTACTTC | CAISESASASYEQYF
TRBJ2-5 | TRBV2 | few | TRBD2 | TGTGCCAGCAGCGCTAGACTAGCGGGAGCGGAGACCCAGTACTTC | CASSARLAGAETQYF
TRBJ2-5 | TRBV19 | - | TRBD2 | TGTGCCAGTACCGCTAGGGGGACTAGCGGGGCGGAGACCCAGTACTTC | CASTARGTSGAETQYF
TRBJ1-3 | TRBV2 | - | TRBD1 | TGTGCCAGCAGTAGGTCCGGGACAGGGGTCTCTGGAAACACCATATATTTT | CASSRSGTGVSGNTIYF
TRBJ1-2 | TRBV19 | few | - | TGTGCCAGTAGTTCCAAGGGATCTGCTAACTATGGCTACACCTTC | CASSSKGSANYGYTF
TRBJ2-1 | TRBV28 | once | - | TGTGCCAGCAGTTTATTCAGGGGACCCTACAATGAGCAGTTCTTC | CASSLFRGPYNEQFF
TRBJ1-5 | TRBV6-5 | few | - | TGTGCCAGCAGTTACTCGAATAGCAATCAGCCCCAGCATTTT | CASSYSNSNQPQHF
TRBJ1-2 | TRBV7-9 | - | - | TGTGCCAGCAGCTTAGATATGGTCTATGGCTACACCTTC | CASSLDMVYGYTF